The clone carrying this TCR beta chain was found many times. Its antigen is still unknown. TCR beta VDJ and CDR3 were profiled, and genomic DNA was the template. TCRdb reprocessed the reads via MiXCR and lists one record per CDR3 protein. The sample records 150,000 to 160,000 distinct CDR3 sequences, roughly 49% being singletons. All patients picked for sequencing had shown, by flow cytometry, an expansion of CD8+CD57+ cells. This CDR3 spans 15 amino acids. Germline CDR1 is SQVTM and CDR2 is ANQGSEA. The sample comes from a study of CD8+CD57+ T cells in acquired aplastic anemia. Study-level results: Significance was not reached for CD8+ Simpson's diversity between patients and controls.

The specimen sequenced was sorted CD4+, CD8+, or CD8+CD57+ T cells (not recorded which) from PBMCs. The source of this sequence is a human donor with aplastic anemia. The chain carries TRBV29-1 and TRBJ2-5; 11 bases are a match to TRBD1. Here the CDR3 reads CTCQKGDRGGETQYF. The CDR3 DNA reads as TGCACATGCCAAAAGGGGGACAGGGGGGGGGAGACCCAGTACTTC.